This T cell receptor beta chain was sequenced in a study of TIL therapy for anti-PD-1-resistant metastatic lung cancer. The CDR3 has 12 amino acids. Trimming removed 8 bases at V and 1 base at J, with 8 bases between. The V gene's germline CDR1 is GTSNPN and CDR2 SVGIG (reference sequence). The time point was: pre-treatment sample, taken before nivolumab and TIL therapy. Sequencing used immunoSEQ v3. The table came from immunoSEQ multiplex PCR; TCRdb's copy has only in-frame clones and leaves some out. This table holds 50,000 or so clones, about 80% found once. This chain joins TRBV30 and TRBJ2-2; possibly TRBD1 for D (5 bases). The sequencing used blood, collected at baseline. The clonotype originates from a woman between 30 and 80 years old with non-small cell lung cancer. CDR3 sequence reads: CAAQENTGELFF. For the CDR3, the DNA is TGTGCCGCACAGGAGAACACCGGGGAGCTGTTTTTT.